This T cell receptor (beta chain) originates from a study of cytomegalovirus exposure and HLA in healthy donors. Study background: In a later analysis, the 120 or so validation repertoires were reported to have used the same platform as the 666 first-cohort repertoires.

The donors were part of the validation cohort of 100 to 150 subjects. That cohort was separate from the first cohort, which comprised 500 to 850 subjects. Assay used: immunoSEQ multiplex PCR; TCRdb lists only in-frame clones, some missing. This table holds under 140,000 clones, around 90% found once. The sequence came from a woman between 18 and 29 years old in good health and CMV-seronegative. The sample consisted of PBMCs.

The CDR3 bases are TGTGCCACCAGCTCAGGACAGGGGGGTCCATACGAGCAGTACTTC. The encoded protein is CATSSGQGGPYEQYF. The chain carries TRBV15 and TRBJ2-7; 10 positions agree with TRBD1. With V trimmed by 5 bases and J by 4 bases, 8 bases remained unmatched. The CDR3 runs 15 residues. CDR1 and CDR2 (germline): LNHNV, YYDKDF (reference sequence).